The 5 T cell receptor beta chains below all came from one sample that was sequenced in a study of T-cell memory formation after mild COVID-19. One entry per CDR3 protein, called by TCRdb with MiXCR from the 5' RACE reads. The sample yields about 250,000 distinct CDR3 sequences, over 15% seen once. The sample taken for sequencing was PBMCs or a T cell subset sorted from them (not recorded which). These receptors were taken from an adult woman who had mild COVID-19 (a few samples of this study predate the infection). Cell type and time point are not known.

This clonotype has just a few counts. V is TRBV6-1 and J is TRBJ2-2; TRBD2 is a possible D gene (7 bases). Germline-derived CDR1 and CDR2 are MNHNS and SASEGT. The V end lost 8 bases, the J end lost 5 bases, and 18 bases lay between the germline ends. The CDR3 is 15 amino acids. The CDR3 sequence: CASDLPGGLTGELFF. CDR3 bases: TGTGCCAGCGATCTCCCGGGGGGCCTAACCGGGGAGCTGTTTTTT.

This clonotype showed up just a few times. The chain recombines TRBV5-4 with TRBJ2-1; 12 bases are shared with TRBD2. V trimming: 10 bases; J trimming: 8 bases; junction bases outside the gene matches: 16. Germline V lookup: CDR1 SGHNT, CDR2 YYREEE (reference sequence). CDR3 length: 16 amino acids. The CDR3 coding sequence is TGTGCCGGGGGGTTCACTAGCGGGAGGTACAAGGATGAGCAGTTCTTC. It encodes CAGGFTSGRYKDEQFF.

The V call is TRBV19, the J call TRBJ1-5; D is unclear. V was clipped by 11 bases and J by 2 bases, with 25 bases between them. The CDR3 covers 17 residues. CDR1 and CDR2 (germline): LNHDA, SQIVND (reference sequence). The CDR3 is CASDPGDLLSGNQPQHF. CDR3 nucleotides: TGTGCCTCCGATCCCGGGGATCTGCTAAGTGGCAATCAGCCCCAGCATTTT.

This clonotype appeared a few times. The chain has TRBV4-1 and TRBJ2-7; 8 bases are a match to TRBD1. Germline loops: CDR1 MGHRA, CDR2 YSYEKL. This CDR3 contains 14 residues. The trim removed 3 bases at V and 5 bases at J, leaving 6 bases unmatched. The CDR3 protein is CASSQLQGAHEQYF. DNA for the CDR3: TGCGCCAGCAGCCAGTTGCAGGGGGCTCACGAGCAGTACTTC.

This sequence joins TRBV9 and TRBJ1-6; a possible D gene is TRBD1 (5 bases). Looked up from germline, CDR1 is SGDLS and CDR2 is YYNGEE. This CDR3 comprises 17 residues. V lost 0 bases, J lost 5 bases, and 15 bases lay in between. CDR3 region: CASSVDRGSTDNSPLHF. The DNA of the CDR3 is TGTGCCAGCAGCGTAGATCGGGGGTCGACCGATAATTCACCCCTCCACTTT. Full variable domain (missing parts from reference TRBV9 and TRBJ1-6): DSGVTQTPKHLITATGQRVTLRCSPRSGDLSVYWYQQSLDQGLQFLIQYYNGEERAKGNILERFSAQQFPDLHSELNLSSLELGDSALYFCASSVDRGSTDNSPLHFGNGTRLTVT.